These 20 T cell receptor beta chains originate from one sample sequenced in a study of blood T cell repertoires in COVID-19. TCRdb's copy holds only in-frame clones and misses some; the assay was immunoSEQ multiplex PCR. The data contain 150,000 to 200,000 clones, about 85% of them singletons. Source material: peripheral blood. Receptors originate from a human donor with acute or convalescent COVID-19. The donor label of this sample is uncertain.

The chain joins TRBV19 to TRBJ2-2; D not certain. V was shortened by 7 bases and J by 6 bases, with 21 bases between the two germline ends. The CDR3 length is 16 residues. Germline V gives CDR1 LNHDA, CDR2 SQIVND (reference sequence). This CDR3 is CASIPVLLHWSGELFF. The CDR3 DNA sequence: TGTGCCAGTATACCCGTTTTGCTCCACTGGTCCGGGGAGCTGTTTTTT. Variable domain in full (rest from reference TRBV19 and TRBJ2-2): DGGITQSPKYLFRKEGQNVTLSCEQNLNHDAMYWYRQDPGQGLRLIYYSQIVNDFQKGDIAEGYSVSREKKESFPLTVTSAQKNPTAFYLCASIPVLLHWSGELFFGEGSRLTVL.

The chain recombines TRBV4-3 with TRBJ1-2; D is possibly TRBD1 (6 bases). This CDR3 region has 13 residues. Between the trimmed V and J ends, which lost 3 bases and 4 bases, there was a span of 9 bases. Germline CDR1 reads LGHNA; CDR2 reads YSLEER. This CDR3 reads CASSQDSSYGYTF. The DNA of the CDR3 is TGCGCCAGCAGCCAGGACAGCAGCTATGGCTACACCTTC.

The chain couples TRBV7-9 to TRBJ2-7; no clear D. Germline V gene lookup returns CDR1 SEHNR and CDR2 FQNEAQ (reference sequence). CDR3 length equals 13 residues. Trimming cost V 6 bases and J 6 bases, with 15 bases left between them. The CDR3 here is CASRPPLTGEQYF. CDR3 nucleotides: TGTGCCAGCAGGCCGCCCCTCACGGGCGAGCAGTACTTC.

The gene calls are TRBV18 and TRBJ1-4, with a tentative D call TRBD1 (5 bases). The V and J ends lost 3 bases and 1 base respectively, with 9 bases between them. The CDR3 runs 15 residues. Germline CDR1 is KGHSH and CDR2 is LQKENI. The CDR3 DNA reads TGTGCCAGCTCACCTATCACAGGAACTAATGAAAAACTGTTTTTT. Translated, it gives CASSPITGTNEKLFF.

The chain uses TRBV4-1 and TRBJ1-5; D uncertain. The V gene lost 3 bases and the J gene lost 3 bases, with 12 bases spanning the gap. The CDR3 spans 15 residues. Per the germline V gene, CDR1 is MGHRA and CDR2 is YSYEKL. The CDR3 nucleotides read TGCGCCAGCAGCCACAGCGATTCCTTCAATCAGCCCCAGCATTTT. It codes for CASSHSDSFNQPQHF.

The chain has TRBV3-1 (or the pseudogene TRBV3-2) and TRBJ2-2; a possible D gene is TRBD1 (5 bases). Trimming cost V 1 base and J 0 bases, with 12 bases left between them. The length of the CDR3 is 17 residues. Per germline, CDR1 LGHDT and CDR2 YNNKEL (reference sequence). The DNA of the CDR3 is TGTGCCAGCAGCCAAGCCTACAGGAGTTCGAACACCGGGGAGCTGTTTTTT. Its translation is CASSQAYRSSNTGELFF.

This clone was observed a handful of times. This chain links TRBV5-4 with TRBJ2-1; TRBD1 matches at 8 bases. V dropped 0 bases and J dropped 5; count of bases not matched to a gene: 4. Germline lookup yields CDR1 SGHNT and CDR2 YYREEE (reference sequence). The CDR3 consists of 15 residues. The DNA for the CDR3 is TGTGCCAGCAGCTTGGCAGGGGGCAAAAACAATGAGCAGTTCTTC. Translation gives CASSLAGGKNNEQFF.

The genes are TRBV5-6 and TRBJ1-6, with TRBD1 identical over 11 bases. The CDR3 spans 17 residues. The V gene's germline CDR1 is SGHDT and CDR2 YYEEEE. Trimming cost V 0 bases and J 9 bases; bases outside gene matches: 8. This CDR3 is CASSLAGTGGLGSPLHF. The CDR3 region has the DNA TGTGCCAGCAGCTTGGCCGGGACAGGGGGATTGGGTTCACCCCTCCACTTT. Filled out from reference TRBV5-6 and TRBJ1-6, the complete variable domain reads DAGVTQSPTHLIKTRGQQVTLRCSPKSGHDTVSWYQQALGQGPQFIFQYYEEEERQRGNFPDRFSGHQFPNYSSELNVNALLLGDSALYLCASSLAGTGGLGSPLHFGNGTRLTVT.

This chain connects TRBV6-1 to TRBJ1-2; D is unresolved. V lost 5 bases to trimming and J lost 10 bases, with 11 bases between them. CDR1 is MNHNS, CDR2 SASEGT, per germline. The CDR3 is 11 residues long. In DNA, the CDR3 is TGTGCCAGCAGTTACCTTGAACTCTACACCTTC. Protein sequence: CASSYLELYTF.

This chain connects TRBV7-9 to TRBJ1-6, with 9 bases matching TRBD1. The CDR3 contains 17 residues. The V and J ends lost 5 bases and 0 bases, in that order; junction bases with no gene match: 5. Germline assignment: CDR1 SEHNR and CDR2 FQNEAQ (reference sequence). The CDR3 region is CASSLGQGSSYNSPLHF. As DNA, the CDR3 is TGTGCCAGCAGCCTAGGACAGGGGAGCTCCTATAATTCACCCCTCCACTTT. Together with reference TRBV7-9 and TRBJ1-6, the CDR3 gives the full variable domain: DTGVSQNPRHKITKRGQNVTFRCDPISEHNRLYWYRQTLGQGPEFLTYFQNEAQLEKSRLLSDRFSAERPKGSFSTLEIQRTEQGDSAMYLCASSLGQGSSYNSPLHFGNGTRLTVT.

This clone was seen a few times. The chain recombines TRBV4-3 with TRBJ1-3; 7 bases are a match to TRBD1. Germline CDR1 LGHNA, CDR2 YSLEER. The V gene end was trimmed by 0 bases and the J gene end by 0 bases; junction bases not matched to a gene: 5. The CDR3 is made up of 17 amino acids. CDR3 sequence: CASSQDPSGGSGNTIYF. Written as DNA, the CDR3 is TGCGCCAGCAGCCAAGACCCGTCAGGGGGCTCTGGAAACACCATATATTTT.

The DNA for the CDR3 is TGTGCCAGCAGCCCTTCCTGGACAGGGGGGTCCTATAATTCACCCCTCCACTTT. It specifies CASSPSWTGGSYNSPLHF. The chain employs TRBV7-3 and TRBJ1-6; 10 bases are a match to TRBD1. Germline V gene data show CDR1 as SGHTA and CDR2 as FQGTGA. V lost 5 bases and J lost 1; bases outside the gene matches: 8. The CDR3 is 18 amino acids.

This clone came up a few times. J is TRBJ2-1 and V is TRBV15, with 10 bases identical to TRBD2. Germline V gives CDR1 LNHNV, CDR2 YYDKDF (reference sequence). This CDR3 comprises 14 residues. Losses at the gene ends were 8 bases for V and 4 bases for J; bases not matched to a gene: 5. In DNA form, the CDR3 reads TGTGCCACCGGCCGAGCGGGGGGGTACAATGAGCAGTTCTTC. This encodes CATGRAGGYNEQFF.

This chain joins TRBV2 and TRBJ1-2; D ambiguous. CDR3 length: 13 amino acids. Germline V CDR1 and CDR2: SNHLY, FYNNEI. V dropped 6 bases and J dropped 4 bases, with 12 bases sitting between them. CDR3 nucleotides: TGTGCCAGCAGGTGGACGGGAATCTATGGCTACACCTTC. It specifies CASRWTGIYGYTF.

This clone was observed a handful of times. The chain has TRBV30 and TRBJ2-7; D is perhaps TRBD2 (6 bases). Between the trimmed V and J ends, which lost 5 bases and 3 bases, there was a span of 14 bases. Germline CDR1 reads GTSNPN; CDR2 reads SVGIG (reference sequence). This CDR3 is 13 amino acids long. The CDR3 DNA reads TGTGCCTGGTCTCGGGGGATGGGCTACGAGCAGTACTTC. Translating it yields CAWSRGMGYEQYF.

The chain combines TRBV7-9 with TRBJ1-5; 8 nucleotides align to TRBD1. CDR1 SEHNR and CDR2 FQNEAQ come from the germline V gene (reference sequence). CDR3 size: 14 residues. The J segment lost 11 bases and the V segment lost 5 bases, leaving 11 bases of the junction unmatched. The CDR3 DNA sequence: TGTGCCAGCAGCGCAGGGGGCGGTAGGGGGACCCAGCATTTT. This codes for CASSAGGGRGTQHF.

The chain recombines TRBV5-6 with TRBJ1-3, with D unclear. Germline V lookup: CDR1 SGHDT, CDR2 YYEEEE. There are 16 residues in the CDR3. Trimming shortened V by 1 base and J by 0 bases, and 11 bases separated the two germline ends. CDR3 region: CASSLLGRSSGNTIYF. The CDR3 DNA reads as TGTGCCAGCAGCTTGTTGGGCAGGTCCTCTGGAAACACCATATATTTT. Using reference TRBV5-6 and TRBJ1-3 for the parts outside the CDR3, the full variable domain is DAGVTQSPTHLIKTRGQQVTLRCSPKSGHDTVSWYQQALGQGPQFIFQYYEEEERQRGNFPDRFSGHQFPNYSSELNVNALLLGDSALYLCASSLLGRSSGNTIYFGEGSWLTVV.

This clone was observed a single time. This chain links TRBV5-5 with TRBJ1-1, with 9 bases aligning to TRBD1. The CDR3 covers 15 residues. The germline gives CDR1 SGHKS, CDR2 YYEKEE (reference sequence). After removal of 1 base from V and 5 bases from J, the junction contained 6 bases not matched to a gene. DNA of the CDR3: TGTGCCAGCAGCTTGTGGGACAGGGTGGGGACTGAAGCTTTCTTT. Protein sequence: CASSLWDRVGTEAFF.

This clone was recorded only once. The CDR3 sequence: CASSFGTGKVEVGGYTF. The CDR3 DNA sequence: TGTGCCAGCAGCTTTGGGACAGGGAAAGTTGAAGTTGGCGGCTACACCTTC. The chain links TRBV7-2 to TRBJ1-2, with TRBD1 matching over 9 bases. CDR3 length equals 17 residues. Germline assignment: CDR1 SGHTA and CDR2 FQGNSA. Trimming removed 3 bases from V and 8 bases from J; junction bases left unmatched: 16.

On this clone itself: This same CDR3 is encoded by further DNA sequences in the sample. The V and J genes are TRBV28 and TRBJ2-1, with 9 positions matching TRBD1. Germline-derived CDR1 and CDR2 are MDHEN and SYDVKM. This CDR3 is built from 15 residues. Unmatched junction bases numbered 6, after V lost 6 bases and J lost 3 bases. CDR3 in amino acids: CASSSRDRVYNEQFF. The CDR3 DNA sequence: TGTGCCAGCAGCTCCCGGGACAGGGTCTACAATGAGCAGTTCTTC.